These T cell receptor beta chains were read from a single sample in a study of cytomegalovirus exposure and HLA in healthy donors. Generated by immunoSEQ multiplex PCR, the TCRdb table keeps only in-frame clones and is missing some. The sample has 130,000 to 150,000 clones, 85% to 90% seen once. Material: PBMCs. The receptors originated from a woman aged 18-35 years in good health and CMV-seropositive. CDR3s include the opening cysteine and the closing phenylalanine or tryptophan. The D gene is left open where the match is weak. For some rows the clone size is stated as once, few or many, or as a class when expanded; others skip it.

j_gene,d_gene,v_gene,abundance,CDR3aa,CDR3nt
TRBJ2-7,TRBD1,TRBV5-6,.,CASSLVGTGDYEQYF,TGTGCCAGCAGCTTGGTCGGGACAGGGGACTACGAGCAGTACTTC
TRBJ1-6,.,TRBV6-6,.,CASSLSSSYNSPLHF,TGTGCCAGCAGCTTGAGTAGCTCCTATAATTCACCCCTCCACTTT
TRBJ2-5,.,TRBV9,.,CASSVSEGAETQYF,TGTGCCAGCAGCGTATCCGAGGGTGCGGAGACCCAGTACTTC
TRBJ2-2,.,TRBV18,.,CASSSSRLGVSGELFF,TGTGCCAGCTCAAGCTCGCGACTAGGGGTTTCCGGGGAGCTGTTTTTT
TRBJ2-1,TRBD2,TRBV6-1,.,CASIKALAGGGEQFF,TGTGCCAGTATTAAAGCGCTAGCGGGGGGAGGTGAGCAGTTCTTC
TRBJ2-7,TRBD2,TRBV19,.,CASSSGRVPYEQYF,TGTGCCAGTAGTAGCGGGAGGGTCCCCTACGAGCAGTACTTC
TRBJ2-7,TRBD1,TRBV28,.,CASMWTGAEQYF,TGTGCCAGCATGTGGACAGGGGCCGAGCAGTACTTC
TRBJ1-1,.,TRBV28,.,CASSPGTGVATEAFF,TGTGCCAGCAGTCCCGGGACGGGGGTAGCCACTGAAGCTTTCTTT
TRBJ1-1,.,TRBV29-1,once,CSSFLAFF,TGCAGTTCATTTTTAGCTTTCTTT
TRBJ2-1,TRBD2,TRBV29-1,.,CSSKTGGSYNEQFF,TGCAGCTCAAAAACGGGGGGCTCCTACAATGAGCAGTTCTTC
TRBJ1-3,.,TRBV4-1,.,CASSQAGTFSGNTIYF,TGCGCCAGCAGCCAAGCCGGGACATTTTCTGGAAACACCATATATTTT
TRBJ2-3,.,TRBV4-2,.,CASSPRASGTDTQYF,TGTGCCAGCAGCCCGAGGGCTAGCGGCACAGATACGCAGTATTTT
TRBJ2-7,.,TRBV30,.,CAWSVRSVWISEEQYF,TGTGCCTGGAGTGTACGATCGGTTTGGATTAGCGAGGAGCAGTACTTC
TRBJ1-5,.,TRBV4-1,few,CASSPANRPQPQHF,TGCGCCAGCAGCCCTGCGAACAGGCCTCAGCCCCAGCATTTT
TRBJ1-1,.,TRBV7-9,.,CASTTWGGDRSNTEAFF,TGTGCCAGCACCACCTGGGGAGGGGATCGTTCGAACACTGAAGCTTTCTTT
TRBJ2-7,.,TRBV11-2,once,CASSPPGEVGYEQYF,TGTGCCAGCAGCCCCCCCGGGGAGGTGGGATACGAGCAGTACTTC
TRBJ2-3,TRBD2,TRBV29-1,.,CSVVYAGATDTQYF,TGCAGCGTTGTTTATGCGGGAGCGACAGATACGCAGTATTTT
TRBJ1-4,TRBD1,TRBV7-9,.,CASSPQGGEKLFF,TGTGCCAGCAGCCCACAGGGGGGCGAAAAACTGTTTTTT
TRBJ2-1,TRBD2,TRBV9,.,CASSDLAGGGEQFF,TGTGCCAGCAGCGATCTAGCGGGAGGGGGAGAGCAGTTCTTC
TRBJ1-2,TRBD1,TRBV28,.,CAGGTGATNYGYTF,TGTGCCGGCGGGACAGGGGCGACTAACTATGGCTACACCTTC
TRBJ2-3,TRBD2,TRBV7-7,.,CASSTGTSGTDTQYF,TGTGCTAGCAGCACCGGGACTAGCGGCACAGATACGCAGTATTTT
TRBJ2-3,TRBD2,TRBV14,.,CASSQDPSGRTDTQYF,TGTGCCAGCAGCCAAGACCCTAGCGGGCGCACAGATACGCAGTATTTT
TRBJ1-4,TRBD1,TRBV2,.,CASRGRDRGWEKLFF,TGTGCCAGCAGGGGCCGGGACAGGGGGTGGGAAAAACTGTTTTTT
TRBJ2-1,TRBD2,TRBV18,.,CASSPRLAGTLYNEQFF,TGTGCCAGCTCACCACGCCTAGCGGGAACACTATACAATGAGCAGTTCTTC